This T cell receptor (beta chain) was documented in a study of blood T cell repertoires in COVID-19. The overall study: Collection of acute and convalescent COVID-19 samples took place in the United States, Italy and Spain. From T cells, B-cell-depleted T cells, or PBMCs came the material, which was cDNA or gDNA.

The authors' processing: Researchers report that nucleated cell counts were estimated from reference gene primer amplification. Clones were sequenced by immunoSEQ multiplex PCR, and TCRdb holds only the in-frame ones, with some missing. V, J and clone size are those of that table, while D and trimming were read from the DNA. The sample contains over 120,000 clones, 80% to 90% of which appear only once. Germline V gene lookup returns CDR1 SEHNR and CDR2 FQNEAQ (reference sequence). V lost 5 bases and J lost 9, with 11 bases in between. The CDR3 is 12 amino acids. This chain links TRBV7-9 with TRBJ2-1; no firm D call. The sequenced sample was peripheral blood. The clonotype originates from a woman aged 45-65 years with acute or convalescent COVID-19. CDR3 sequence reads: CASSPTMPEQFF. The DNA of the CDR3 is TGTGCCAGCAGCCCTACCATGCCTGAGCAGTTCTTC.